This T cell receptor beta chain was sequenced during a study of blood T cells in healthy people across ages. Combining a sample-barcoded 5' primer with a J-beta primer mix, a second PCR ran for about 7 to 12 cycles. TCRdb re-called the 5' RACE reads through MiXCR, storing one row per CDR3 protein. Among over a million distinct CDR3 sequences listed, 35% to 55% were seen once. The CDR3 extends over 17 amino acids. The germline V gene has CDR1 SGHTS and CDR2 YDEGEE. With V trimmed by 0 bases and J by 3 bases, 10 bases remained unmatched. The receptor was derived from a woman aged 55 to 70 in good health. The chain uses TRBV5-8 and TRBJ2-3; 7 nucleotides agree with TRBD2. Sequencing was done on a sample of blood. CDR3 sequence: CASSLAFGGSRTDTQYF. CDR3 DNA: TGTGCCAGCAGCTTGGCCTTTGGCGGGAGTAGGACAGATACGCAGTATTTT.